These 27 T cell receptor beta chains were all obtained from the same sample, sequenced in a study of blood T cell repertoires in COVID-19. Some clones are missing from TCRdb's copy, which holds only in-frame ones; the method was immunoSEQ multiplex PCR. The sample consists of around 90,000 clones, almost 95% of them appearing once. Sequenced sample: peripheral blood. Receptor source: a woman between 55 and 75 years old with active COVID-19.

The CDR3 nucleotides are TGTGCCAGCAGTTATCCACGACAGGGAGTCTACGAGCAGTACTTC. Protein: CASSYPRQGVYEQYF. V and J are TRBV6-5 and TRBJ2-7; 7 positions agree with TRBD1. This CDR3 is built from 15 residues. V was clipped by 3 bases and J by 3 bases; unmatched bases: 8. Germline CDR1 and CDR2: MNHEY and SVGAGI.

This chain connects TRBV28 to TRBJ2-5; 11 bases fit TRBD1. Germline V lookup: CDR1 MDHEN, CDR2 SYDVKM. CDR3 size: 15 residues. J was trimmed by 9 bases and V by 4 bases; bases with no gene match: 10. The CDR3 DNA follows: TGTGCCAGCAGTTATGGGGACAGGGGGGATTCGGCCCAGTACTTC. The encoded protein is CASSYGDRGDSAQYF.

V and J are TRBV19 and TRBJ2-1; 7 nucleotides agree with TRBD2. V dropped 7 bases and J dropped 0; count of bases not matched to a gene: 6. CDR1 is LNHDA and CDR2 is SQIVND in the germline V gene (reference sequence). The CDR3 is 15 residues long. The CDR3, as DNA: TGTGCCAGTAAGACTAGCCAGAGCTCCTACAATGAGCAGTTCTTC. Its translation is CASKTSQSSYNEQFF.

The V call is TRBV6-5, the J call TRBJ1-1, with D unclear. There are 12 residues in the CDR3. Germline-derived CDR1 and CDR2 are MNHEY and SVGAGI. The V gene lost 6 bases and the J gene lost 3 bases, with 8 bases spanning the gap. The CDR3 nucleotides read TGTGCCAGCAGCCGACAAGACACTGAAGCTTTCTTT. Its translation is CASSRQDTEAFF.

This chain uses TRBV28 with TRBJ1-2; D ambiguous. V was pared by 10 bases and J by 8 bases, with 17 bases between. Germline V gene lookup returns CDR1 MDHEN and CDR2 SYDVKM. The CDR3 has 12 residues. CDR3 loop: CATRSSERGYTF. Here the CDR3 DNA reads TGTGCCACCCGGAGTTCTGAACGGGGCTACACCTTC.

The V gene is TRBV3-1 (or the pseudogene TRBV3-2), the J gene TRBJ2-1, with TRBD1 identical over 8 bases. CDR1 LGHDT and CDR2 YNNKEL come from the germline V gene (reference sequence). This CDR3 comprises 14 residues. The V gene end was trimmed by 5 bases and the J gene end by 4 bases; junction bases not matched to a gene: 4. Written as DNA, the CDR3 is TGTGCCAGCAGCAGTGGACAGGGATACAATGAGCAGTTCTTC. Residues: CASSSGQGYNEQFF.

The chain links TRBV6-5 to TRBJ1-5; D uncertain. Per the germline V gene, CDR1 is MNHEY and CDR2 is SVGAGI. Trimming cost V 6 bases and J 6 bases, with 12 bases left between them. The CDR3 consists of 13 residues. The CDR3 is CASRGGAGQPQHF. CDR3 coding DNA: TGTGCCAGCAGAGGAGGCGCAGGTCAGCCCCAGCATTTT.

This clone was counted only a few times. The chain recombines TRBV2 with TRBJ1-5; D is uncertain. The length of the CDR3 is 16 residues. Germline V gene sequence: CDR1 SNHLY, CDR2 FYNNEI. The V end was cut by 7 bases, the J end by 0 bases, with 16 bases between. As DNA, the CDR3 is TGTGCCAGCACCTATGGACTGACAAATAGCAATCAGCCCCAGCATTTT. Protein sequence: CASTYGLTNSNQPQHF.

Here the CDR3 DNA reads TGTGCCAGCAGTTTGTGGCAGGGAAACACCATATATTTT. Its protein product is CASSLWQGNTIYF. V gene TRBV12-3 or TRBV12-4 combines with J gene TRBJ1-3; D gene unclear. The CDR3 is 13 amino acids. With 3 bases removed from V and 4 bases from J, the gap between germline ends came to 7 bases.

CDR3 in amino acids: CASSWPLFRTTERRDRALAFF. The CDR3 coding sequence is TGTGCCAGCAGTTGGCCGCTCTTTAGAACTACCGAACGCCGGGACAGGGCATTGGCGTTCTTC. The V gene is TRBV28, the J gene TRBJ2-1; 9 bases agree with TRBD1. The CDR3 has 21 residues. Germline V gives CDR1 MDHEN, CDR2 SYDVKM. The V and J ends lost 4 bases and 15 bases, in that order; junction bases with no gene match: 34. Together with reference TRBV28 and TRBJ2-1, the CDR3 gives the full variable domain: DVKVTQSSRYLVKRTGEKVFLECVQDMDHENMFWYRQDPGLGLRLIYFSYDVKMKEKGDIPEGYSVSREKKERFSLILESASTNQTSMYLCASSWPLFRTTERRDRALAFFGPGTRLTVL.

The chain joins TRBV15 to TRBJ2-1; tentatively, D is TRBD2 (7 bases). The length of the CDR3 is 16 residues. V lost 4 bases and J 5 bases, leaving 18 bases between the germline ends. From germline, CDR1 is LNHNV and CDR2 YYDKDF (reference sequence). CDR3 DNA: TGTGCCACCAGCACTGGGGGGAGGGGGAAGGACAATGAGCAGTTCTTC. Its protein product is CATSTGGRGKDNEQFF.

This clone was counted a single time. The rearrangement joins TRBV18 to TRBJ2-1; D unresolved. Trimming took off 3 bases at V and 7 bases at J, with 13 bases between the two ends. CDR3 length equals 14 residues. CDR1 and CDR2 (germline): KGHSH, LQKENI. CDR3 amino acids: CASSPYPGGNEQFF. CDR3 DNA: TGTGCCAGCTCACCCTACCCAGGTGGGAATGAGCAGTTCTTC.

The gene calls are TRBV6-5 and TRBJ2-5; D not certain. CDR1 and CDR2 (germline): MNHEY, SVGAGI. The length of the CDR3 is 14 residues. Trimming cost V 5 bases and J 2 bases, with 12 bases left between them. CDR3 sequence (DNA): TGTGCCAGCAGTCTGTGGCAGAAACAAGAGACCCAGTACTTC. The encoded protein is CASSLWQKQETQYF.

This CDR3 reads CASSSGASGSNQPQHF. CDR3 DNA sequence: TGTGCCAGCAGCTCGGGAGCCTCGGGGAGCAATCAGCCCCAGCATTTT. The chain combines TRBV7-9 with TRBJ1-5; D gene unclear. The V gene's germline CDR1 is SEHNR and CDR2 FQNEAQ (reference sequence). This CDR3 is built from 16 residues. The V and J ends lost 4 bases and 1 base respectively, with 14 bases between them.

The chain's CDR3 is CSASGESETQYF. The CDR3 DNA reads TGCAGTGCCAGTGGGGAGTCGGAGACCCAGTACTTC. The chain joins TRBV20-1 to TRBJ2-5, with a tentative D call TRBD2 (5 bases). Trimming stripped 6 bases from V and 5 bases from J, with 13 bases between. The CDR3 is 12 amino acids. Per germline, CDR1 DFQATT and CDR2 SNEGSKA (reference sequence).

The rearrangement uses TRBV2 and TRBJ2-7; 9 nucleotides line up with TRBD1. Germline V lookup: CDR1 SNHLY, CDR2 FYNNEI. This CDR3 is 15 amino acids long. The V segment lost 4 bases and the J segment 2 bases; nucleotides outside the gene matches: 6. The CDR3 DNA follows: TGTGCCAGCAGTGGCGGGACAGGGACCCCCTACGAGCAGTACTTC. Translation gives CASSGGTGTPYEQYF.

This clone was observed once. This chain joins TRBV28 and TRBJ1-2; D gene ambiguous. This CDR3 comprises 13 residues. Trimming cost V 5 bases and J 4 bases, with 11 bases left between them. Germline loops: CDR1 MDHEN, CDR2 SYDVKM. The CDR3 nucleotides read TGTGCCAGCAGTCAAGGTGGAGCCTATGGCTACACCTTC. Translating it yields CASSQGGAYGYTF.

The CDR3 sequence is CASRGNGRLDNEQFF. The CDR3 coding sequence is TGTGCCAGCCGAGGGAACGGGAGGTTAGACAATGAGCAGTTCTTC. The genes are TRBV28 and TRBJ2-1; 7 bases align to TRBD2. Germline CDR1 is MDHEN and CDR2 is SYDVKM. CDR3 length: 15 residues. V gave up 8 bases and J gave up 5 bases; unmatched junction bases: 12.

V is TRBV5-1 and J is TRBJ1-3; D gene unclear. This CDR3 contains 16 residues. Germline loops: CDR1 SGHRS, CDR2 YFSETQ. The germline V and J ends were trimmed by 4 bases and 0 bases, with 14 bases remaining between them. The DNA for the CDR3 is TGCGCCAGCAGCGAAAACCCACTGAACTCTGGAAACACCATATATTTT. The encoded protein is CASSENPLNSGNTIYF. Using reference TRBV5-1 and TRBJ1-3 for the parts outside the CDR3, the full variable domain is KAGVTQTPRYLIKTRGQQVTLSCSPISGHRSVSWYQQTPGQGLQFLFEYFSETQRNKGNFPGRFSGRQFSNSRSEMNVSTLELGDSALYLCASSENPLNSGNTIYFGEGSWLTVV.

This rearrangement joins TRBV2 to TRBJ2-1, with a tentative D call TRBD1 (5 bases). The V and J ends lost 8 bases and 6 bases respectively, with 17 bases between them. There are 14 residues in the CDR3. The V gene's germline CDR1 is SNHLY and CDR2 FYNNEI. The chain's CDR3 is CASQGGPTGNEQFF. The DNA of the CDR3 is TGTGCCAGCCAGGGCGGACCCACCGGCAATGAGCAGTTCTTC.

The chain employs TRBV28 and TRBJ2-3; D perhaps matches TRBD2 (7 bases). This CDR3 has 16 amino acids. Trimming left V 6 bases short and J 0 bases short, with 16 bases between. CDR1 MDHEN and CDR2 SYDVKM come from the germline V gene. The CDR3: CASSGGGRASTDTQYF. CDR3 bases: TGTGCCAGCAGCGGAGGGGGGAGGGCTAGCACAGATACGCAGTATTTT.

The J gene is TRBJ2-1, the V gene TRBV5-1, with D possibly matching TRBD2 (6 bases). V lost 0 bases and J 0 bases, leaving 10 bases between the germline ends. The germline CDR1 and CDR2 sequences are SGHRS and YFSETQ. The CDR3 is 16 residues long. The CDR3 loop reads CASSLAGGSSYNEQFF. The CDR3, as DNA: TGCGCCAGCAGCTTGGCCGGGGGAAGCTCCTACAATGAGCAGTTCTTC.

The chain employs TRBV2 and TRBJ2-3; TRBD2 aligns across 7 bases. The CDR3 runs to 16 residues. Germline V lookup: CDR1 SNHLY, CDR2 FYNNEI. Trimming at V came to 3 bases and at J to 2 bases, leaving 8 bases not matched to a gene. For the CDR3, the DNA is TGTGCCAGCAGTGATCGGCCAGCGGGAAACACAGATACGCAGTATTTT. Its translation is CASSDRPAGNTDTQYF.

V is TRBV15 and J is TRBJ1-5; weak D call: TRBD1 (5 bases). The V gene's germline CDR1 is LNHNV and CDR2 YYDKDF (reference sequence). CDR3 size: 14 residues. The V and J ends lost 3 bases and 4 bases respectively, with 10 bases between them. The CDR3, as DNA: TGTGCCACCAGCAGCGGCAGGACAAATCAGCCCCAGCATTTT. Its protein product is CATSSGRTNQPQHF.

The chain recombines TRBV2 with TRBJ1-4, with D uncertain. V was clipped by 2 bases and J by 1 base, with 11 bases between them. The CDR3 extends over 16 amino acids. Per the germline V gene, CDR1 is SNHLY and CDR2 is FYNNEI. CDR3 region: CASSEQVLRTNEKLFF. CDR3 coding DNA: TGTGCCAGCAGTGAACAGGTCCTCAGAACTAATGAAAAACTGTTTTTT.

The sample holds a few counts of this clone. The genes are TRBV30 and TRBJ1-5; 8 bases are a match to TRBD1. Germline V CDR1 and CDR2: GTSNPN, SVGIG (reference sequence). The CDR3 loop spans 13 amino acids. V lost 3 bases, J lost 7 bases, and 5 bases stayed unmatched. The CDR3 nucleotides read TGTGCCTGGAGCGCGACAGGGGTGCAGCCCCAGCATTTT. Its protein is CAWSATGVQPQHF.

The chain combines TRBV18 with TRBJ1-3; unclear D gene. The CDR3 is 13 residues long. V gave up 2 bases and J gave up 3 bases, with 5 bases separating them. The V gene's germline CDR1 is KGHSH and CDR2 LQKENI. CDR3 DNA sequence: TGTGCCAGCTCACCAGCCAGTGGAAACACCATATATTTT. Its translation: CASSPASGNTIYF.